This TCR beta chain was captured in a study of siplizumab effects on memory and regulatory T cells. CDR3 length: 15 amino acids. V lost 4 bases, J lost 2 bases, and 15 bases lay in between. Per germline, CDR1 SGHRS and CDR2 YFSETQ. This table comes from immunoSEQ multiplex PCR, and its TCRdb copy is limited to in-frame clones, with some not included. The sample has about 40,000 clones; approximately 88% are singletons. The chain joins TRBV5-1 to TRBJ2-5; weak D call: TRBD2 (7 bases). The source of this sequence is a human donor in good health. Sequences were obtained from naive CD4+ T cells sorted from blood. CDR3 loop: CASSVVRGGQETQYF. The CDR3 DNA reads TGCGCCAGCAGCGTAGTTAGGGGGGGGCAAGAGACCCAGTACTTC. Using reference TRBV5-1 and TRBJ2-5 for the parts outside the CDR3, the full variable domain is KAGVTQTPRYLIKTRGQQVTLSCSPISGHRSVSWYQQTPGQGLQFLFEYFSETQRNKGNFPGRFSGRQFSNSRSEMNVSTLELGDSALYLCASSVVRGGQETQYFGPGTRLLVL.